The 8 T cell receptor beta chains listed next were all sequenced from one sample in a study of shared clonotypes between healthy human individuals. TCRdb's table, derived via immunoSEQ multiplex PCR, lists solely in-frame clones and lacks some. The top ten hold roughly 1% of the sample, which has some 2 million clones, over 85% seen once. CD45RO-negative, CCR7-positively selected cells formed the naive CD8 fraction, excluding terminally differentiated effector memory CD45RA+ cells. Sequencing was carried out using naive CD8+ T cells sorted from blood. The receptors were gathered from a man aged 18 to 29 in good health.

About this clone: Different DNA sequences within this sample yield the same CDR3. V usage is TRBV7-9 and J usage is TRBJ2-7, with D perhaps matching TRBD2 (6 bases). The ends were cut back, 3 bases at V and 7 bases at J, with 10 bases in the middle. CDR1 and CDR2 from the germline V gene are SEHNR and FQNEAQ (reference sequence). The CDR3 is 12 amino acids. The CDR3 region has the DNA TGTGCCAGCAGCTTGGAAGGGAGGGAGCAGTACTTC. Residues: CASSLEGREQYF.

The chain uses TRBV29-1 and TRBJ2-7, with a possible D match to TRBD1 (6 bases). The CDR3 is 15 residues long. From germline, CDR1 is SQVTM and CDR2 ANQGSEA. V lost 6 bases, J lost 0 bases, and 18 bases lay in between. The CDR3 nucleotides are TGCAGCGTCCCCATTGGGGGCCACAGCTCCTACGAGCAGTACTTC. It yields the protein CSVPIGGHSSYEQYF.

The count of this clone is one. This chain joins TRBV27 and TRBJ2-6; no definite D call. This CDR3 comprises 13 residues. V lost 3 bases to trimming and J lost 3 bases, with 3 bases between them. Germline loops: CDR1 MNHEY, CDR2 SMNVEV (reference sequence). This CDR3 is CASSFIGANVLTF. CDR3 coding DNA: TGTGCCAGCAGTTTCATTGGGGCCAACGTCCTGACTTTC.

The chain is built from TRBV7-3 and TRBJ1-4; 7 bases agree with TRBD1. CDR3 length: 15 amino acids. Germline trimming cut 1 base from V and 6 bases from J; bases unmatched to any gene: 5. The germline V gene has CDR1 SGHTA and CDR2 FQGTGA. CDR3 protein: CASSLRDSHHEKLFF. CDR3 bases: TGTGCCAGCAGCTTAAGGGACAGCCACCATGAAAAACTGTTTTTT.

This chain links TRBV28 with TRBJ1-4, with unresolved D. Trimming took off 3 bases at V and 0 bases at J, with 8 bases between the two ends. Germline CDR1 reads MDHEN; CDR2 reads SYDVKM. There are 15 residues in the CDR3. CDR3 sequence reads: CASSFLQSTNEKLFF. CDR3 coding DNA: TGTGCCAGCAGTTTCCTGCAGTCAACTAATGAAAAACTGTTTTTT.

CDR3 region: CASSVEQDTQYF. CDR3 in DNA: TGTGCCAGCAGCGTAGAGCAAGATACGCAGTATTTT. V is TRBV9 and J is TRBJ2-3; D uncertain. The CDR3 runs to 12 residues. CDR1 is SGDLS, CDR2 YYNGEE, per germline. Deletions cut 0 bases from V and 5 bases from J, with 4 bases between.

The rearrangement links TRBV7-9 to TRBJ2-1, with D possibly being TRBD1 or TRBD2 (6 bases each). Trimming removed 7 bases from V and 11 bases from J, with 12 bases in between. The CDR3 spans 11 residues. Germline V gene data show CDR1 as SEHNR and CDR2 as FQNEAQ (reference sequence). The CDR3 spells CASKGDWKQFF. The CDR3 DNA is TGTGCCAGCAAGGGGGACTGGAAGCAGTTCTTC.

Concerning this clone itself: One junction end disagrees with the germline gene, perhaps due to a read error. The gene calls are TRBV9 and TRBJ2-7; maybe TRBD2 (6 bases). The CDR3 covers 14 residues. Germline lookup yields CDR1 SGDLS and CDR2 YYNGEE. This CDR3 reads CASSVGGDDYVQYF. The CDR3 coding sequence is TGTGCCAGCAGCGTGGGCGGGGATGATTACGTGCAGTACTTC.